Listed below are T cell receptor beta chains from one sample, sequenced in a study of radiotherapy plus CTLA-4 blockade in lung cancer. The repertoire was sequenced with immunoSEQ multiplex PCR; TCRdb's copy has only in-frame clones and lacks some. This table holds 95,000 to 150,000 clones, 85% to 90% found once. The sequencing here drew on peripheral blood, taken from a patient treated with radiotherapy plus ipilimumab. These receptors were taken from a human donor with non-small cell lung cancer that progressed on radiotherapy plus ipilimumab. CDR3s include the opening cysteine and the closing phenylalanine or tryptophan. The order of the fields is J gene, V gene, CDR3 protein.

>TRBJ1-5|TRBV10-1
CASSESRPVQPQHF
>TRBJ2-5|TRBV2
CASRLGTSGQETQYF
>TRBJ1-1|TRBV27
CASSPPGGSGTEAFF
>TRBJ2-5|TRBV2
CASRRGRTSGTDQETQYF
>TRBJ2-1|TRBV10-2
CASGRDRVYDEQFF
>TRBJ2-1|TRBV27
CASSRNLGYSYNEQFF
>TRBJ1-3|TRBV5-1
CASSQTGEGNTIYF
>TRBJ2-2|TRBV6-6
CASSYFRAKGTGELFF
>TRBJ1-3|TRBV29-1
CSVASGTSSSGNTIYF
>TRBJ2-2|TRBV2
CASTLANTGELFF
>TRBJ2-4|TRBV21-1
CASPGLGYF
>TRBJ2-7|TRBV30
CAWNRGDTYEQYF
>TRBJ2-3|TRBV7-9
CASSRTGGEPTDTQYF
>TRBJ2-5|TRBV9
CASSIRQGGQETQYF
>TRBJ2-1|TRBV5-1
CASSPPGQYNEQFF
>TRBJ2-3|TRBV7-3
CASSAVPADTQYF
>TRBJ2-3|TRBV9
CASSVGDGPSTQYF
>TRBJ2-4|TRBV25-1
CASSGMAPKNIQYF
>TRBJ2-7|TRBV18
CASSTRLAASSYEQYF
>TRBJ1-1|TRBV19
CASSIRTGDEAFF
>TRBJ2-1|TRBV20-1
CSASSPAVQFF
>TRBJ2-2|TRBV15
CATSTKGRFNTGELFF
>TRBJ2-5|TRBV29-1
CSVDPTSRGLGETQYF
>TRBJ1-2|TRBV18
CASSHRDAGYTF
>TRBJ2-7|TRBV18
CASSPTGGEGYEQYF
>TRBJ2-1|TRBV5-1
CASSPLPGTMDNEQFF
>TRBJ1-4|TRBV7-8
CASSGRTGATNEKLFF
>TRBJ2-7|TRBV5-6
CASSLSHEQYF
>TRBJ1-1|TRBV7-8
CASSFRLANTEAFF
>TRBJ1-3|TRBV7-2
CASHRDFIAGNTIYF
>TRBJ1-4|TRBV18
CASSPIRRATNEKLFF
>TRBJ2-5|TRBV27
CASSPRQGTYQETQYF
>TRBJ1-2|TRBV4-1
CASSQTAGTNYGYTF
>TRBJ2-3|TRBV7-3
CASSLLAGGADTQYF
>TRBJ2-5|TRBV2
CASGYSPETQYF
>TRBJ2-5|TRBV2
CASSVRVRETQYF
>TRBJ2-7|TRBV6-5
CASSSRTGKTYEQYF
>TRBJ2-7|TRBV7-2
CASSPPGSLKFEQYF
>TRBJ1-5|TRBV18
CASSLDRTGQPQHF
>TRBJ2-3|TRBV28
CASSPTSGRGTDTQYF
>TRBJ1-1|TRBV5-6
CASSFDRTRNTEAFF
>TRBJ2-7|TRBV5-1
CASSLSSGRAEQYF
>TRBJ2-1|TRBV5-1
CASSFRHRDRVLVNEQFF
>TRBJ1-1|TRBV18
CASSQGRRKTEAFF
>TRBJ1-5|TRBV7-2
CASSLSANSNQPQHF
>TRBJ2-1|TRBV28
CASSFSRLPDGVSYNEQFF
>TRBJ2-3|TRBV11-3
CASSSGLAGGPMVADTQYF
>TRBJ2-5|TRBV30
CALLHRTGKETQYF
>TRBJ2-7|TRBV9
CASSVGGQGHEQYF
>TRBJ2-1|TRBV5-1
CASSLASGGFWDEQFF
>TRBJ1-2|TRBV28
CASRDGTGYGYTF
>TRBJ2-2|TRBV7-8
CASSLSIWGQGGELFF
>TRBJ2-3|TRBV6-5
CASSSVGSTDTQYF
>TRBJ1-5|TRBV6-5
CASSTGQGVGQPQHF
>TRBJ1-2|TRBV15
CATSRVTINNYGYTF
>TRBJ2-1|TRBV28
CASTTTGGSNEQFF
>TRBJ2-5|TRBV4-1
CASSREESQETQYF
>TRBJ2-2|TRBV7-9
CASSPGTVNTGELFF